This T cell receptor (beta chain) was recorded in a study of molecular identifiers for immune sequencing clone quantification. Study-wide findings and caveats: Clonotypes surpassing 20 RNA copies contained over 98% of effector molecules, versus under 1% in naive cells. Investigators reportedly could detect spiked Jurkat TCR RNA from one cell among approximately 1 million naive cells. Barcode-sharing identical TCR molecules could underestimate highly expanded clone sizes.

The J segment lost 5 bases and the V segment lost 2 bases, leaving 12 bases of the junction unmatched. Germline assignment: CDR1 LGHDT and CDR2 YNNKEL (reference sequence). The CDR3 loop spans 18 amino acids. TCRdb called the PCR reads again in MiXCR, with one record for every CDR3 protein. Found here are roughly 630,000 distinct CDR3 sequences, about 25% of them singletons; the top ten hold 0.78%. A note on this clonotype: The target antigen is unknown.

The TCR originated in a human donor in good health. Some libraries in this study had Jurkat cell RNA spiked in. Sequenced material: naive CD8+ T cells from blood, with Jurkat cell RNA spiked in. Documented subset: FACS-sorted CD8+CD4-CCR7+CD45RA+ naive T cells. The genes are TRBV3-1 and TRBJ1-1, with TRBD1 matching over 12 bases. The CDR3 spells CASSQSLEGQGAWTEAFF. The CDR3 DNA reads TGTGCCAGCAGCCAATCGTTGGAGGGACAGGGGGCTTGGACTGAAGCTTTCTTT.